Below, one TCR beta chain is given with its context. The antigen remains unidentified. This entry is derived from a study of vaccination effects on CD4 cells after COVID-19. Libraries were prepared by immunoSEQ multiplex PCR; TCRdb keeps only in-frame clonotypes and omits some of them. The top ten clones hold 2% of a sample with about 59,000 clones, under 80% of them seen once. With the ViraFEST assay, the study expanded antigen-specific CD4+ T cells using viral peptide pools, then sequenced them. The culture ran for approximately 10 days, and then CD4+ T cells were isolated. Two-dose vaccination with either BNT162b2 or mRNA-1273 was given to the participants. Vaccine recipients lacked prior SARS-CoV-2 infection and had negative nucleocapsid antibodies. Findings and limits, study-wide: Convalescent patients in the study were few, and early post-infection timepoints were absent.

Sequencing was performed on CD4+ T cells from PBMCs cultured with HCoV-OC43 spike peptides, taken after COVID-19 vaccination. The subset was: HCoV-OC43 spike overlapping peptide pool stimulation. The source is a human donor who received a COVID-19 vaccine.

The CDR3 region has the DNA TGCGCCAGCAGCCTGGAGGGACAGGGAATCGCCGGGGAGCTGTTTTTT. Amino acids: CASSLEGQGIAGELFF. This sequence joins TRBV5-1 and TRBJ2-2; 9 nucleotides align to TRBD1. V shed 4 bases and J 6 bases; nucleotides not matched to a gene: 10. Germline values: CDR1 SGHRS, CDR2 YFSETQ. The CDR3 consists of 16 residues.